The 27 T cell receptor beta chains below all came from one sample that was sequenced in a study of blood T cell repertoires in COVID-19 (dated by TCRdb to 2020 to 2021). The library was generated by the immunoSEQ multiplex PCR assay. TCRdb provides this immuneACCESS table in a form limited to in-frame rearrangements. Some clones are lacking; in checked studies, under half of them reflect an unresolved V gene, and why the rest are absent is not known. This sample holds about 190,000 clones; 88% were observed only once. The ten largest clonotypes hold around 1.1% of the sample. The sample was peripheral blood. Receptors originate from a young man with acute or convalescent COVID-19.

The genes are TRBV10-1 and TRBJ1-4; 8 positions agree with TRBD1. Per germline, CDR1 WNHNN and CDR2 SYGVQD (reference sequence). This CDR3 contains 14 residues. J lost 7 bases, V lost 7 bases, and 8 bases had no gene match. The CDR3 nucleotides are TGCGCCAGCACGTGGACAGGGACCAGTGAAAAACTGTTTTTT. Translation gives CASTWTGTSEKLFF.

The V gene is TRBV5-1, the J gene TRBJ2-2, with TRBD1 as a possible D gene (5 bases). Germline CDR1 is SGHRS and CDR2 is YFSETQ. The germline V and J ends were trimmed by 8 bases and 3 bases, with 14 bases remaining between them. CDR3 length: 14 residues. CDR3 in amino acids: CASQGDSDTGELFF. CDR3 DNA: TGCGCCAGTCAGGGCGACTCAGACACCGGGGAGCTGTTTTTT.

V usage is TRBV9 and J usage is TRBJ2-2; D is possibly TRBD2 (5 bases). This CDR3 has 15 residues. V lost 0 bases, J lost 7 bases, and 13 bases lay in between. Germline V gene lookup returns CDR1 SGDLS and CDR2 YYNGEE. CDR3 amino acids: CASSVETRPNGELFF. CDR3 DNA: TGTGCCAGCAGCGTAGAAACTAGGCCGAACGGGGAGCTGTTTTTT.

This rearrangement joins TRBV6-4 to TRBJ1-4; 10 bases are a match to TRBD1. With 5 bases clipped from V and 0 bases from J, the junction kept 6 bases outside the gene matches. The CDR3 contains 17 residues. Germline assignment: CDR1 MRHNA and CDR2 SNTAGT. CDR3 DNA sequence: TGTGCCAGCAGTTATGACAGGGGGCGAGCAACTAATGAAAAACTGTTTTTT. It codes for CASSYDRGRATNEKLFF.

Only a few counts were recorded for this clone. The chain links TRBV6-5 to TRBJ2-7; possibly TRBD2 for D (5 bases). This CDR3 is built from 16 residues. Germline V gives CDR1 MNHEY, CDR2 SVGAGI. V was shortened by 4 bases and J by 3 bases, with 19 bases between the two germline ends. DNA of the CDR3: TGTGCCAGCAGTTTCAGAGATGGGAGCATCGACTACGAGCAGTACTTC. Its translation is CASSFRDGSIDYEQYF.

This clone was counted a single time. Other nucleotide sequences from this sample produce the same CDR3. V usage is TRBV28 and J usage is TRBJ1-5; perhaps TRBD1 as D (5 bases). V was shortened by 2 bases and J by 2 bases, with 7 bases between the two germline ends. The CDR3 is 14 residues long. Germline V gene sequence: CDR1 MDHEN, CDR2 SYDVKM. CDR3 loop: CASSLGGGNQPQHF. The CDR3 DNA follows: TGTGCCAGCAGTTTAGGGGGGGGCAATCAGCCCCAGCATTTT. The whole variable domain, filled in from reference TRBV28 and TRBJ1-5, reads DVKVTQSSRYLVKRTGEKVFLECVQDMDHENMFWYRQDPGLGLRLIYFSYDVKMKEKGDIPEGYSVSREKKERFSLILESASTNQTSMYLCASSLGGGNQPQHFGDGTRLSIL.

The rearrangement links TRBV13 to TRBJ2-1; TRBD2 matches 11 bases. The V segment lost 4 bases and the J segment 4 bases; nucleotides outside the gene matches: 6. This CDR3 contains 16 residues. CDR1 PRHDT and CDR2 FYEKMQ come from the germline V gene (reference sequence). CDR3 DNA: TGTGCCAGCAGCTATAGCGGGGGGGCAAATTACAATGAGCAGTTCTTC. Translation: CASSYSGGANYNEQFF. The variable domain in full, completed from reference TRBV13 and TRBJ2-1, reads AAGVIQSPRHLIKEKRETATLKCYPIPRHDTVYWYQQGPGQDPQFLISFYEKMQSDKGSIPDRFSAQQFSDYHSELNMSSLELGDSALYFCASSYSGGANYNEQFFGPGTRLTVL.

This sequence joins TRBV9 and TRBJ1-4; 7 bases align to TRBD1. Germline V gene lookup returns CDR1 SGDLS and CDR2 YYNGEE. The ends lost 0 bases at V and 8 bases at J; junction bases unmatched: 4. The length of the CDR3 is 14 residues. In DNA, the CDR3 is TGTGCCAGCAGCGTAGGACAGGGTGAGGAAAAACTGTTTTTT. It yields the protein CASSVGQGEEKLFF.

The DNA of the CDR3 is TGTGCCAGCAGCGACTTCCGGCATAGCAATCAGCCCCAGCATTTT. Translation: CASSDFRHSNQPQHF. The J gene is TRBJ1-5, the V gene TRBV2; D ambiguous. Germline loops: CDR1 SNHLY, CDR2 FYNNEI. This CDR3 contains 15 residues. With 6 bases removed from V and 0 bases from J, the gap between germline ends came to 12 bases.

This chain joins TRBV4-2 and TRBJ1-2; TRBD1 might be the D (5 bases). The CDR3 has 16 amino acids. CDR1 and CDR2 from the germline V gene are LGHNA and YNFKEQ. V lost 3 bases and J lost 2, with 16 bases in between. Written as DNA, the CDR3 is TGTGCCAGCAGCCAGGCCCAGGGAGGGATCAACTATGGCTACACCTTC. This codes for CASSQAQGGINYGYTF.

The rearrangement joins TRBV5-6 to TRBJ1-2, with 8 bases that match TRBD1. This CDR3 region has 15 residues. V lost 4 bases to trimming and J lost 4 bases; unmatched junction nucleotides: 9. Germline lookup yields CDR1 SGHDT and CDR2 YYEEEE. CDR3 DNA: TGTGCCAGCAGCCAGACCGGGACAGGACCCTATGGCTACACCTTC. Its translation: CASSQTGTGPYGYTF.

The genes are TRBV29-1 and TRBJ1-2; tentatively, D is TRBD1 (5 bases). Germline lookup yields CDR1 SQVTM and CDR2 ANQGSEA. The CDR3 is 10 amino acids. V lost 3 bases and J 11 bases, leaving 10 bases between the germline ends. CDR3 sequence: CSVDGHLYTF. CDR3 coding DNA: TGCAGCGTTGACGGACATCTGTACACCTTC.

The chain is built from TRBV7-8 and TRBJ2-1; 8 bases map to TRBD2. The CDR3 runs 17 residues. V trimming: 4 bases; J trimming: 4 bases; junction bases outside the gene matches: 12. Germline V gives CDR1 SGHVS, CDR2 FQNEAQ. The CDR3 reads CASSSLEGGTSYNEQFF. The CDR3 DNA reads TGTGCCAGCAGCTCATTGGAGGGTGGGACTAGTTACAATGAGCAGTTCTTC.

This rearrangement joins TRBV7-6 to TRBJ1-6; 8 bases are a match to TRBD1. The V gene's germline CDR1 is SGHVS and CDR2 FNYEAQ. There are 15 residues in the CDR3. V lost 5 bases, J lost 10 bases, and 10 bases stayed unmatched. CDR3 loop: CASSPGTGVRSPLHF. The CDR3 DNA reads TGTGCCAGCAGCCCCGGGACAGGTGTACGGTCACCCCTCCACTTT.

The gene calls are TRBV30 and TRBJ1-1, with D hard to call. From germline, CDR1 is GTSNPN and CDR2 SVGIG (reference sequence). This CDR3 comprises 12 residues. Trimming left V 7 bases short and J 4 bases short, with 13 bases between. CDR3 loop: CASSLGSTEAFF. The DNA for the CDR3 is TGTGCCTCCTCCCTCGGTAGCACTGAAGCTTTCTTT.

The CDR3 sequence is CASSLRSSLPPSPLHF. For the CDR3, the DNA is TGTGCCAGCAGTTTGAGGTCCTCATTGCCCCCCTCACCCCTCCACTTT. This chain links TRBV28 with TRBJ1-6; no reliable D call. The CDR3 is made up of 16 amino acids. V dropped 3 bases and J dropped 10 bases, with 19 bases sitting between them. Germline loops: CDR1 MDHEN, CDR2 SYDVKM.

The chain joins TRBV28 to TRBJ1-5; 9 nucleotides match TRBD1. Germline CDR1 MDHEN, CDR2 SYDVKM. The CDR3 is made up of 17 amino acids. V lost 7 bases and J lost 6; bases outside the gene matches: 16. DNA for the CDR3: TGTGCCAGCATCAGGGGGGTGGGACAGGGAAGAATTCAGCCCCAGCATTTT. It is translated as CASIRGVGQGRIQPQHF.

This chain connects TRBV5-1 to TRBJ2-1; TRBD2 might be the D (6 bases). Germline-derived CDR1 and CDR2 are SGHRS and YFSETQ. Trimming pared 4 bases from V and 6 bases from J, leaving 20 bases between. This CDR3 is built from 16 residues. The CDR3 bases are TGCGCCAGCAGCCCCCGAGGGACTCTTATATCCAATGAGCAGTTCTTC. It translates to CASSPRGTLISNEQFF.

Here the CDR3 reads CATSNPRTGAGETQYF. The CDR3 coding sequence is TGTGCCACCAGCAACCCTAGGACTGGAGCGGGGGAGACCCAGTACTTC. The chain has TRBV15 and TRBJ2-5; TRBD2 matches 7 bases. The germline V gene has CDR1 LNHNV and CDR2 YYDKDF (reference sequence). Trimming took 4 bases from V and 5 from J; bases not matched to a gene: 13. The CDR3 is made up of 16 amino acids.

The CDR3 loop is CASSLGGPEAFF. Written as DNA, the CDR3 is TGTGCCAGCAGCTTGGGGGGGCCCGAAGCTTTCTTT. The gene calls are TRBV5-4 and TRBJ1-1, with D maybe TRBD1 (6 bases). CDR3 size: 12 residues. The germline CDR1 and CDR2 sequences are SGHNT and YYREEE (reference sequence). Between the trimmed V and J ends, which lost 0 bases and 8 bases, there was a span of 8 bases.

Note on this clone: Relative to the germline gene, one junction end is altered; a read error may explain this. The gene calls are TRBV7-9 and TRBJ2-7, with TRBD1 matching 7 bases. Germline lookup yields CDR1 SEHNR and CDR2 FQNEAQ (reference sequence). The CDR3 is 13 amino acids. The CDR3 spells CASSSLNDRAWIF. Written as DNA, the CDR3 is TGTGCCAGCAGCTCTCTTAATGACAGGGCTTGGATCTTC.

The chain uses TRBV6-5 and TRBJ1-6; TRBD1 is a possible D gene (5 bases). The CDR3 runs 16 residues. V was trimmed by 1 base and J by 3 bases, leaving 10 bases between them. Germline V gives CDR1 MNHEY, CDR2 SVGAGI. The CDR3 reads CASSYWRGSYNSPLHF. The CDR3 DNA sequence: TGTGCCAGCAGTTACTGGCGGGGCAGCTATAATTCACCCCTCCACTTT.

The V and J genes are TRBV7-6 and TRBJ2-2, with 7 nucleotides matching TRBD2. The CDR3 totals 14 residues. Germline assignment: CDR1 SGHVS and CDR2 FNYEAQ. V lost 6 bases and J lost 5; bases outside the gene matches: 6. This CDR3 is CASRTGGGTGELFF. In DNA, the CDR3 is TGTGCCAGCAGAACGGGAGGAGGGACCGGGGAGCTGTTTTTT.

The CDR3 loop reads CASSQSLGLGGHDEQFF. CDR3 nucleotides: TGTGCCAGCAGCCAATCCCTCGGTTTGGGAGGGCATGATGAGCAGTTCTTC. The chain employs TRBV4-2 and TRBJ2-1, with TRBD2 matching over 7 bases. CDR3 size: 17 residues. Germline V gene lookup returns CDR1 LGHNA and CDR2 YNFKEQ. With V trimmed by 2 bases and J by 8 bases, 15 bases remained unmatched.

The chain employs TRBV5-1 and TRBJ2-3, with TRBD2 matching over 9 bases. The CDR3 runs to 14 residues. Germline V lookup: CDR1 SGHRS, CDR2 YFSETQ. Germline trimming cut 6 bases from V and 5 bases from J; bases unmatched to any gene: 7. CDR3 in amino acids: CASTPGRGGDTQYF. DNA of the CDR3: TGCGCCAGCACCCCGGGGCGGGGGGGAGATACGCAGTATTTT.

The chain is built from TRBV23-1 and TRBJ1-2, with D possibly TRBD1 on 5 matching bases. TRBV23-1 is an ORF; its function is uncertain. V was shortened by 2 bases and J by 4 bases, with 17 bases between the two germline ends. The CDR3 covers 16 residues. CDR3 residues: CASSQLDRRRPYGYTF. DNA for the CDR3: TGCGCCAGCAGTCAACTCGACAGACGAAGGCCCTATGGCTACACCTTC.

The rearrangement links TRBV7-3 to TRBJ2-2, with 7 bases that match TRBD1. Germline assignment: CDR1 SGHTA and CDR2 FQGTGA. The CDR3 is 15 residues long. Trimming took 5 bases from V and 5 from J; bases not matched to a gene: 8. The CDR3 protein is CASSPKDRSTGELFF. CDR3 DNA sequence: TGTGCCAGCAGCCCTAAGGACAGGTCGACCGGGGAGCTGTTTTTT.